Listed below are T cell receptor beta chains from one sample, sequenced in a study of blood T cell repertoires in COVID-19. The table came from immunoSEQ multiplex PCR; TCRdb's copy has only in-frame clones and leaves some out. The data show 120,000 to 150,000 clones, with 87% seen just once and roughly 37% held by the top ten. The sequencing input was peripheral blood. These receptors were collected from a man in his fifties or sixties who had recovered from COVID-19. The CDR3 runs from the conserved cysteine through the conserved F or W. A D gene is named only where the DNA matches it firmly. Clone size appears in some rows only: once, few, many, or a class for an expanded clone.

CDR3aa: CASSYSGKETQYF
CDR3nt: TGTGCCAGCAGCTACTCAGGGAAAGAGACCCAGTACTTC
abundance: .
d_gene: .
v_gene: TRBV9
j_gene: TRBJ2-5

CDR3aa: CASSLAGTETYEQYF
CDR3nt: TGTGCCAGCAGCTTGGCCGGGACAGAGACCTACGAGCAGTACTTC
abundance: .
d_gene: TRBD1
v_gene: TRBV5-6
j_gene: TRBJ2-7

CDR3aa: CAWAGTGGRTQYF
CDR3nt: TGTGCCTGGGCCGGGACAGGGGGTCGGACCCAGTACTTC
abundance: .
d_gene: TRBD1
v_gene: TRBV30
j_gene: TRBJ2-5

CDR3aa: CASSVGGDTEAFF
CDR3nt: TGTGCCAGCAGCGTCGGGGGGGACACTGAAGCTTTCTTT
abundance: .
d_gene: .
v_gene: TRBV9
j_gene: TRBJ1-1

CDR3aa: CASSEAGRALTEAFF
CDR3nt: TGTGCCAGCAGTGAAGCTGGCAGGGCGTTGACTGAAGCTTTCTTT
abundance: .
d_gene: .
v_gene: TRBV6-1
j_gene: TRBJ1-1

CDR3aa: CASSLEGRRGSYGYTF
CDR3nt: TGTGCCAGCAGCTTAGAGGGGCGTCGGGGGTCGTATGGCTACACCTTC
abundance: few
d_gene: .
v_gene: TRBV11-3
j_gene: TRBJ1-2

CDR3aa: CASRTTGEQFF
CDR3nt: TGTGCCAGCAGGACGACCGGGGAGCAGTTCTTC
abundance: .
d_gene: .
v_gene: TRBV5-4
j_gene: TRBJ2-1

CDR3aa: CASSQERGGQPQHF
CDR3nt: TGCGCCAGCAGCCAAGAGAGGGGAGGTCAGCCCCAGCATTTT
abundance: .
d_gene: .
v_gene: TRBV4-3
j_gene: TRBJ1-5

CDR3aa: CASRGLAGSNTQYF
CDR3nt: TGTGCCAGCAGGGGACTAGCGGGAAGTAATACGCAGTATTTT
abundance: .
d_gene: TRBD2
v_gene: TRBV7-2
j_gene: TRBJ2-3

CDR3aa: CASSSTRDNNQPQHF
CDR3nt: TGTGCCAGCAGCTCGACCCGGGACAACAATCAGCCCCAGCATTTT
abundance: .
d_gene: .
v_gene: TRBV7-2
j_gene: TRBJ1-5

CDR3aa: CATRTEVNYGYTF
CDR3nt: TGTGCCACCAGGACAGAAGTTAACTATGGCTACACCTTC
abundance: .
d_gene: .
v_gene: TRBV15
j_gene: TRBJ1-2

CDR3aa: CASSYSFRGGGYTF
CDR3nt: TGTGCCAGCAGTTACTCGTTTCGGGGGGGCGGCTACACCTTC
abundance: .
d_gene: .
v_gene: TRBV6-7
j_gene: TRBJ1-2

CDR3aa: CASSQLPGQVNEKLFF
CDR3nt: TGCGCCAGCAGCCAACTGCCGGGACAGGTTAATGAAAAACTGTTTTTT
abundance: .
d_gene: TRBD1
v_gene: TRBV4-1
j_gene: TRBJ1-4

CDR3aa: CASSSLNRGGTEAFF
CDR3nt: TGTGCCAGCAGCTCCCTTAACAGGGGGGGCACTGAAGCTTTCTTT
abundance: .
d_gene: TRBD1
v_gene: TRBV11-2
j_gene: TRBJ1-1

CDR3aa: CASSPDRGRLAFF
CDR3nt: TGTGCCAGCAGCCCGGACAGGGGGCGCCTAGCTTTCTTT
abundance: .
d_gene: TRBD1
v_gene: TRBV6-5
j_gene: TRBJ1-1

CDR3aa: CVRGHGGRLTGELFF
CDR3nt: TGTGTCCGGGGGCACGGCGGTAGGCTCACCGGGGAGCTGTTTTTT
abundance: .
d_gene: .
v_gene: TRBV30
j_gene: TRBJ2-2

CDR3aa: CASRGGGTRTDTQYF
CDR3nt: TGTGCCAGCAGGGGCGGGGGGACACGCACAGATACGCAGTATTTT
abundance: .
d_gene: TRBD2
v_gene: TRBV6-1
j_gene: TRBJ2-3

CDR3aa: CASNQGWGYTF
CDR3nt: TGTGCCAGCAATCAGGGCTGGGGCTACACCTTC
abundance: .
d_gene: .
v_gene: TRBV28
j_gene: TRBJ1-2

CDR3aa: CASSLLAGLHNEQFF
CDR3nt: TGTGCCAGCAGTTTGCTAGCGGGGTTACACAATGAGCAGTTCTTC
abundance: .
d_gene: TRBD2
v_gene: TRBV27
j_gene: TRBJ2-1

CDR3aa: CASSDPGGSSYNEQFF
CDR3nt: TGCGCCAGCAGTGACCCGGGGGGAAGCTCCTACAATGAGCAGTTCTTC
abundance: .
d_gene: TRBD2
v_gene: TRBV10-1
j_gene: TRBJ2-1

CDR3aa: CASSERTGGGPQHF
CDR3nt: TGTGCCAGCAGTGAAAGGACAGGGGGCGGGCCCCAGCATTTT
abundance: few
d_gene: TRBD1
v_gene: TRBV2
j_gene: TRBJ1-5

CDR3aa: CASSPWGGAVYVQFF
CDR3nt: TGTGCCAGCAGCCCGTGGGGGGGGGCCGTCTATGTGCAGTTCTTC
abundance: .
d_gene: .
v_gene: TRBV13
j_gene: TRBJ2-1

CDR3aa: CASSTLAAPNTGELFF
CDR3nt: TGTGCCAGCAGCACATTAGCGGCCCCGAACACCGGGGAGCTGTTTTTT
abundance: few
d_gene: .
v_gene: TRBV11-2
j_gene: TRBJ2-2

CDR3aa: CASSFGQGTNEKLFF
CDR3nt: TGTGCCAGCAGCTTCGGACAGGGCACTAATGAAAAACTGTTTTTT
abundance: few
d_gene: TRBD1
v_gene: TRBV5-4
j_gene: TRBJ1-4

CDR3aa: CATGQGHTIYF
CDR3nt: TGTGCCACCGGACAGGGGCACACCATATATTTT
abundance: .
d_gene: TRBD1
v_gene: TRBV25-1
j_gene: TRBJ1-3

CDR3aa: CASSLTGYGYTF
CDR3nt: TGTGCCAGCAGCCTGACAGGGTATGGCTACACCTTC
abundance: .
d_gene: TRBD1
v_gene: TRBV7-9
j_gene: TRBJ1-2

CDR3aa: CASSLGTVSGNTIYF
CDR3nt: TGTGCCAGCAGCTTAGGGACAGTCTCTGGAAACACCATATATTTT
abundance: once
d_gene: .
v_gene: TRBV11-2
j_gene: TRBJ1-3

CDR3aa: CASSLDRGYGYTF
CDR3nt: TGTGCCAGCAGCCTGGACAGGGGGTATGGCTACACCTTC
abundance: .
d_gene: TRBD1
v_gene: TRBV3-1/TRBV3-2
j_gene: TRBJ1-2

CDR3aa: CASSYSVSGGYDEQFF
CDR3nt: TGTGCCAGCAGTTACTCTGTTAGCGGGGGTTATGATGAGCAGTTCTTC
abundance: .
d_gene: TRBD2
v_gene: TRBV6-2/TRBV6-3
j_gene: TRBJ2-1

CDR3aa: CASSLPDTYEQYF
CDR3nt: TGTGCCAGCAGCTTACCTGACACCTACGAGCAGTACTTC
abundance: few
d_gene: .
v_gene: TRBV5-6
j_gene: TRBJ2-7

CDR3aa: CASKGPGDRTDTQYF
CDR3nt: TGTGCCAGCAAGGGCCCGGGGGACCGCACAGATACGCAGTATTTT
abundance: .
d_gene: .
v_gene: TRBV6-6
j_gene: TRBJ2-3

CDR3aa: CASSQDPDRYNEQFF
CDR3nt: TGCGCCAGCAGCCAAGATCCTGACAGATACAATGAGCAGTTCTTC
abundance: .
d_gene: .
v_gene: TRBV4-3
j_gene: TRBJ2-1

CDR3aa: CASSELSPLMGTYGYTF
CDR3nt: TGTGCCAGCAGTGAACTCTCACCTCTTATGGGGACATATGGCTACACCTTC
abundance: .
d_gene: .
v_gene: TRBV6-1
j_gene: TRBJ1-2

CDR3aa: CASSLNRGHHTEAFF
CDR3nt: TGTGCCAGCAGTTTGAACAGGGGGCATCACACTGAAGCTTTCTTT
abundance: .
d_gene: TRBD1
v_gene: TRBV27
j_gene: TRBJ1-1

CDR3aa: CASSTAGTEAFF
CDR3nt: TGTGCCAGCAGTACGGCGGGAACTGAAGCTTTCTTT
abundance: .
d_gene: .
v_gene: TRBV2
j_gene: TRBJ1-1

CDR3aa: CASSPDRGVTNEKLFF
CDR3nt: TGTGCCAGCAGCCCTGACAGGGGGGTAACTAATGAAAAACTGTTTTTT
abundance: .
d_gene: TRBD1
v_gene: TRBV14
j_gene: TRBJ1-4

CDR3aa: CASSGVGNTEAFF
CDR3nt: TGTGCCAGCAGTGGAGTCGGGAACACTGAAGCTTTCTTT
abundance: .
d_gene: .
v_gene: TRBV2
j_gene: TRBJ1-1

CDR3aa: CASSWTGTSTDTQYF
CDR3nt: TGCGCCAGCAGCTGGACAGGTACTAGCACAGATACGCAGTATTTT
abundance: .
d_gene: TRBD1
v_gene: TRBV5-1
j_gene: TRBJ2-3

CDR3aa: CASGRDRGIGVAFF
CDR3nt: TGTGCCAGCGGCAGGGACAGGGGTATTGGGGTAGCTTTCTTT
abundance: .
d_gene: TRBD1
v_gene: TRBV11-3
j_gene: TRBJ1-1

CDR3aa: CASSLVGLAESYEQYF
CDR3nt: TGTGCCAGCAGCTTAGTGGGACTAGCGGAGTCCTACGAGCAGTACTTC
abundance: .
d_gene: TRBD2
v_gene: TRBV11-2
j_gene: TRBJ2-7

CDR3aa: CASSLPTSGGAATQYF
CDR3nt: TGCGCCAGCAGCTTACCGACTAGCGGGGGGGCGGCTACGCAGTATTTT
abundance: .
d_gene: TRBD2
v_gene: TRBV5-1
j_gene: TRBJ2-3

CDR3aa: CASSLRQGAREQYF
CDR3nt: TGTGCCAGCAGCTTAAGGCAGGGGGCGCGTGAGCAGTACTTC
abundance: .
d_gene: TRBD1
v_gene: TRBV13
j_gene: TRBJ2-7

CDR3aa: CASSQDGAGGRSYEQYF
CDR3nt: TGTGCCAGCAGCCAAGATGGGGCAGGGGGGAGATCCTACGAGCAGTACTTC
abundance: .
d_gene: .
v_gene: TRBV14
j_gene: TRBJ2-7

CDR3aa: CASSSPGTSYLKGQTGELFF
CDR3nt: TGTGCCAGCAGCTCCCCCGGGACTAGCTATCTTAAGGGTCAGACCGGGGAGCTGTTTTTT
abundance: .
d_gene: TRBD2
v_gene: TRBV11-3
j_gene: TRBJ2-2

CDR3aa: CATSRDHIGQGNEQYF
CDR3nt: TGTGCCACCAGCAGAGATCATATAGGGCAGGGGAACGAGCAGTACTTC
abundance: .
d_gene: .
v_gene: TRBV15
j_gene: TRBJ2-7

CDR3aa: CASSPSDRGTEAFF
CDR3nt: TGTGCCAGCAGCCCCTCGGACAGGGGGACTGAAGCTTTCTTT
abundance: .
d_gene: TRBD1
v_gene: TRBV3-1/TRBV3-2
j_gene: TRBJ1-1

CDR3aa: CASSLGLAGNTVNEQFF
CDR3nt: TGTGCCAGCAGCCTGGGACTAGCGGGGAATACGGTTAATGAGCAGTTCTTC
abundance: .
d_gene: TRBD2
v_gene: TRBV5-8
j_gene: TRBJ2-1

CDR3aa: CASSQRAGNYNEQFF
CDR3nt: TGTGCCAGCAGCCAGAGGGCAGGAAACTACAATGAGCAGTTCTTC
abundance: .
d_gene: .
v_gene: TRBV7-2
j_gene: TRBJ2-1

CDR3aa: CAWSVRTGETQYF
CDR3nt: TGTGCCTGGAGTGTAAGGACAGGGGAGACCCAGTACTTC
abundance: .
d_gene: TRBD1
v_gene: TRBV30
j_gene: TRBJ2-5

CDR3aa: CASKTRDSMNTEAFF
CDR3nt: TGTGCCAGCAAAACTCGGGACAGCATGAACACTGAAGCTTTCTTT
abundance: once
d_gene: TRBD1
v_gene: TRBV6-4
j_gene: TRBJ1-1

CDR3aa: CASSPDRANQPQHF
CDR3nt: TGTGCCAGCAGCCCCGACAGGGCCAATCAGCCCCAGCATTTT
abundance: few
d_gene: TRBD1
v_gene: TRBV3-1/TRBV3-2
j_gene: TRBJ1-5

CDR3aa: CASRSNNYMTEISYNSPLHF
CDR3nt: TGTGCCAGCAGATCGAATAACTATATGACGGAAATTTCCTATAATTCACCCCTCCACTTT
abundance: .
d_gene: .
v_gene: TRBV27
j_gene: TRBJ1-6

CDR3aa: CASSYTGGRTEAFF
CDR3nt: TGTGCCAGCAGTTATACAGGGGGCCGAACTGAAGCTTTCTTT
abundance: .
d_gene: TRBD1
v_gene: TRBV6-5
j_gene: TRBJ1-1

CDR3aa: CASSEALFLQGAEKLFF
CDR3nt: TGTGCCAGCAGTGAAGCACTTTTTTTACAGGGCGCCGAAAAACTGTTTTTT
abundance: .
d_gene: .
v_gene: TRBV6-1
j_gene: TRBJ1-4

CDR3aa: CASSLAAAGNTIYF
CDR3nt: TGTGCCAGCAGCTTAGCCGCAGCTGGAAACACCATATATTTT
abundance: .
d_gene: .
v_gene: TRBV11-2
j_gene: TRBJ1-3